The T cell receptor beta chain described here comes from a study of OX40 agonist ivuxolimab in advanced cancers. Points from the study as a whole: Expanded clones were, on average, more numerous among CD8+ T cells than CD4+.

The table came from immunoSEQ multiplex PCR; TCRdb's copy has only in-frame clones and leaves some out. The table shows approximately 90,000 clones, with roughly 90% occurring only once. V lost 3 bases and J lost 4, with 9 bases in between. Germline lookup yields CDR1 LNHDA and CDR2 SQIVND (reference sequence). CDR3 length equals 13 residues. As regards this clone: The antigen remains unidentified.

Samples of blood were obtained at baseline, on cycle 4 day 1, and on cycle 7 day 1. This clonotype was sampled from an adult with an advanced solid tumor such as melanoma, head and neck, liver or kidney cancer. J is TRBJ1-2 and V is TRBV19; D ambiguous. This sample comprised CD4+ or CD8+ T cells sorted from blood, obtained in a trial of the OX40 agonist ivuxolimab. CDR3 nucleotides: TGTGCCAGTAGTATCGACCGCTTCTATGGCTACACCTTC. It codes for CASSIDRFYGYTF.